The text below deals with one T cell receptor beta chain. This specimen comes from a study of sequential checkpoint blockade in melanoma. Across the whole study: Each arm's sequence ended with maintenance nivolumab.

Treatment specified: randomized to nivolumab then ipilimumab (arm A) or the reverse (arm B). Live CD3+CD8+ CD19− CD56− cells were sorted from PBMCs. CDR3 length equals 13 residues. The germline V gene encodes CDR1 MDHEN and CDR2 SYDVKM. V lost 2 bases and J 9 bases, leaving 11 bases between the germline ends. TCRdb's table, derived via immunoSEQ multiplex PCR, lists solely in-frame clones and lacks some. The sample holds approximately 12,000 clones, around 79% seen once. Sequencing was performed on CD8+ T cells sorted from blood (inferred from file names), taken from a patient given nivolumab and ipilimumab in sequence. V is TRBV28 and J is TRBJ2-1; D not resolved. This clonotype was obtained from a human donor with melanoma. The CDR3 sequence is CASSLGSPGEQFF. The CDR3 DNA reads as TGTGCCAGCAGTTTAGGTAGTCCGGGTGAGCAGTTCTTC.